Below, 10 T cell receptor beta chains from the same sample are listed, as sequenced in a study of blood T cell repertoires in COVID-19. The assay was immunoSEQ multiplex PCR, and TCRdb's table has in-frame clones only and misses some. Of tens of thousands of clones in the sample, 85% to 90% were seen once. The sequencing input was peripheral blood. The receptor source for this set is a man in his 70s with active COVID-19.

In DNA, the CDR3 is TGCGCCAGCAACCCGACTAGCGGGGCAGATACGCAGTATTTT. Translating gives CASNPTSGADTQYF. The chain uses TRBV5-1 and TRBJ2-3; 11 bases match TRBD2. Germline V CDR1 and CDR2: SGHRS, YFSETQ. The CDR3 runs 14 residues. V lost 6 bases, J lost 4 bases, and 4 bases stayed unmatched.

The chain couples TRBV19 to TRBJ1-2, with a possible D match to TRBD1 (5 bases). Germline CDR1 LNHDA, CDR2 SQIVND (reference sequence). This CDR3 is 10 amino acids long. The CDR3 DNA reads TGTGGGGCAGGGAACTATGGCTACACCTTC. Translated: CGAGNYGYTF.

V usage is TRBV6-1 and J usage is TRBJ2-7; 9 bases match TRBD1. The V gene's germline CDR1 is MNHNS and CDR2 SASEGT. This CDR3 has 18 amino acids. V dropped 2 bases and J dropped 0; count of bases not matched to a gene: 11. In nucleotides, the CDR3 is TGTGCCAGCAGTGAATCCGGTTGGGGGACAGGGAGCTCCTACGAGCAGTACTTC. Its translation: CASSESGWGTGSSYEQYF.

In its sample, this clone was seen once. This chain joins TRBV6-2 or TRBV6-3 and TRBJ2-3; 8 nucleotides line up with TRBD2. Germline V gene data show CDR1 as MNHEY and CDR2 as SVGEGT. Germline trimming cut 2 bases from V and 1 base from J; bases unmatched to any gene: 8. The length of the CDR3 is 17 residues. CDR3 sequence: CASSYPLAARRTDTQYF. The DNA for the CDR3 is TGTGCCAGCAGTTACCCACTAGCGGCCAGGCGCACAGATACGCAGTATTTT.

The V gene is TRBV19, the J gene TRBJ2-7, with TRBD1 matching 9 bases. Per the germline V gene, CDR1 is LNHDA and CDR2 is SQIVND (reference sequence). The ends lost 1 base at V and 9 bases at J; junction bases unmatched: 13. CDR3 length: 16 amino acids. CDR3 bases: TGTGCCAGTAGTATAGGTGGGACAGGGACCTCTACGGGGCAGTACTTC. The encoded protein is CASSIGGTGTSTGQYF.

The chain recombines TRBV30 with TRBJ2-5; D is perhaps TRBD2 (6 bases). The CDR3 extends over 14 amino acids. V lost 8 bases and J lost 5, with 21 bases in between. The germline gives CDR1 GTSNPN, CDR2 SVGIG (reference sequence). The CDR3 sequence is CALGWRALGETQYF. CDR3 nucleotides: TGTGCCCTGGGGTGGAGGGCCCTCGGGGAGACCCAGTACTTC.

For the CDR3, the DNA is TGCGCCAGCAGCTTGGGCAACGGACAGGCCTACAATGAGCAGTTCTTC. This codes for CASSLGNGQAYNEQFF. V gene TRBV5-1 combines with J gene TRBJ2-1, with TRBD1 matching over 7 bases. V lost 0 bases and J lost 2; bases outside the gene matches: 5. The CDR3 contains 16 residues. Per germline, CDR1 SGHRS and CDR2 YFSETQ.

About this clone itself: A junction boundary mismatches the germline segment, possibly from a read error. The rearrangement joins TRBV24-1 to TRBJ2-7; D is perhaps TRBD2 (7 bases). The CDR3 covers 11 residues. Germline CDR1 KGHDR, CDR2 SFDVKD. The CDR3 DNA reads as TGTGCCACCCTGACGGGGGGCGAACAAAACTTC. This encodes CATLTGGEQNF.

V gene TRBV5-1 combines with J gene TRBJ2-1, with 8 bases matching TRBD1. The CDR3 has 13 residues. The V gene end was trimmed by 4 bases and the J gene end by 10 bases; junction bases not matched to a gene: 7. Germline CDR1 and CDR2: SGHRS and YFSETQ. The chain's CDR3 is CASSPQGAGEQFF. The CDR3 nucleotides read TGCGCCAGCAGCCCGCAGGGGGCGGGGGAGCAGTTCTTC.

The chain is built from TRBV15 and TRBJ1-1; 8 bases align to TRBD1. J lost 9 bases, V lost 2 bases, and 23 bases had no gene match. The CDR3 covers 19 residues. Germline loops: CDR1 LNHNV, CDR2 YYDKDF (reference sequence). DNA for the CDR3: TGTGCCACCAGCAGACCAGATGGGAGTGGGGGACAGGCAACGAGACAAGCTTTCTTT. It is translated as CATSRPDGSGGQATRQAFF.